Shown below are 24 T cell receptor beta chains from a single sample sequenced in a study of OX40 agonist ivuxolimab in advanced cancers. The library was prepared using the immunoSEQ multiplex PCR assay. As stored in TCRdb, this immuneACCESS dataset retains in-frame rearrangements with V and J assigned. A fraction of the clones does not appear; measured against another copy, unresolved V genes explain less than half of the discrepancy, and the remainder lacks a known reason. The sample yields about 100,000 clones; just over 90% were counted once. Approximately 0.34% of the sample rests with the top ten. The material was CD4+ or CD8+ T cells sorted from blood, obtained in a trial of the OX40 agonist ivuxolimab. The receptors stem from an adult with an advanced solid tumor such as melanoma, head and neck, liver or kidney cancer.

The V and J genes are TRBV9 and TRBJ1-5; D call uncertain. The CDR3 has 13 residues. Trimming took off 0 bases at V and 4 bases at J, with 5 bases between the two ends. Germline CDR1 SGDLS, CDR2 YYNGEE. The DNA for the CDR3 is TGTGCCAGCAGCGTAGCTGGTAATCAGCCCCAGCATTTT. Its protein product is CASSVAGNQPQHF.

The chain is built from TRBV25-1 and TRBJ1-1; D remains ambiguous. The CDR3 covers 11 residues. V was clipped by 4 bases and J by 5 bases, with 5 bases between them. CDR1 is MGHDK, CDR2 SYGVNS, per germline. The CDR3 nucleotides read TGTGCCAGCAGTGGGGTAACTGAAGCTTTCTTT. This codes for CASSGVTEAFF.

The V and J genes are TRBV9 and TRBJ1-5, with a weak D call TRBD1 (6 bases). The V end lost 3 bases, the J end lost 6 bases, and 13 bases lay between the germline ends. Germline V gene data show CDR1 as SGDLS and CDR2 as YYNGEE. This CDR3 comprises 14 residues. The CDR3 bases are TGTGCCAGCAGCGAAACAGGGCTGGGTCAGCCCCAGCATTTT. It yields the protein CASSETGLGQPQHF.

This clone was observed a single time. The J gene is TRBJ2-4, the V gene TRBV28; 7 positions match TRBD2. The ends lost 10 bases at V and 6 bases at J; junction bases unmatched: 15. The CDR3 is 15 amino acids. From germline, CDR1 is MDHEN and CDR2 SYDVKM. The CDR3 coding sequence is TGTGCCACCACTCGGGGGGTAGGCGATGTAAACATTCAGTACTTC. It specifies CATTRGVGDVNIQYF.

The chain employs TRBV19 and TRBJ2-1; 10 bases align to TRBD2. CDR3 size: 15 residues. Germline V gene data show CDR1 as LNHDA and CDR2 as SQIVND (reference sequence). Unmatched junction bases numbered 5, after V lost 5 bases and J lost 4 bases. The CDR3 DNA reads as TGTGCCAGTAGTCAGGGACTAGCGTCGTACAATGAGCAGTTCTTC. This translates into CASSQGLASYNEQFF.

This chain links TRBV7-9 with TRBJ1-1; 7 nucleotides agree with TRBD1. Trimming removed 7 bases from V and 5 bases from J; junction bases left unmatched: 7. The V gene's germline CDR1 is SEHNR and CDR2 FQNEAQ (reference sequence). The CDR3 spans 13 residues. The chain's CDR3 is CASTEGAWTEAFF. CDR3 sequence (DNA): TGTGCCAGCACGGAGGGGGCGTGGACTGAAGCTTTCTTT.

About this clone itself: The sample carries other DNA sequences with the same CDR3. This chain joins TRBV19 and TRBJ1-5, with 7 nucleotides matching TRBD1. V shed 5 bases, J shed 4 bases, and the junction held 2 bases outside the gene matches. In germline, CDR1 is LNHDA, CDR2 SQIVND (reference sequence). CDR3 length: 13 residues. The CDR3 nucleotides are TGTGCCAGTAGTCGGGACAGAAATCAGCCCCAGCATTTT. Its translation: CASSRDRNQPQHF.

The CDR3 nucleotides are TGTGCCAGCAGTGATAACCTAGGTGCCAGGTTGTACTTC. Translated, it gives CASSDNLGARLYF. The chain couples TRBV2 to TRBJ2-4; D gene uncertain. From germline, CDR1 is SNHLY and CDR2 FYNNEI. The V gene lost 3 bases and the J gene lost 15 bases, with 18 bases spanning the gap. The CDR3 has 13 residues.

This chain links TRBV18 with TRBJ2-2; tentative D call: TRBD2 (5 bases). The CDR3 consists of 15 residues. V lost 3 bases, J lost 1 base, and 9 bases lay in between. CDR1 is KGHSH, CDR2 LQKENI, per germline. The CDR3 here is CASSPGNLNTGELFF. CDR3 DNA: TGTGCCAGCTCACCCGGGAACCTGAACACCGGGGAGCTGTTTTTT.

The V call is TRBV19, the J call TRBJ2-7, with 12 bases lining up with TRBD2. Per germline, CDR1 LNHDA and CDR2 SQIVND (reference sequence). The CDR3 runs 15 residues. V trimming: 1 base; J trimming: 4 bases; junction bases outside the gene matches: 2. This chain's CDR3 is CASSIGLAGAYEQYF. In nucleotides, the CDR3 is TGTGCCAGTAGTATAGGACTAGCGGGAGCGTACGAGCAGTACTTC.

The genes are TRBV21-1 and TRBJ2-1. TRBV21-1 represents a pseudogene. The CDR3 is 15 amino acids. In nucleotides, the CDR3 is TGTGCCAGCAGGCCCAGCGCAGGCTCCTACAATGAGCAGTTCTTC. Its protein product is CASRPSAGSYNEQFF.

In DNA form, the CDR3 reads TGTGCCAGCAACTTGCCGGGACTAGCCCTACATGAGCAGTTCTTC. Protein: CASNLPGLALHEQFF. The chain carries TRBV6-1 and TRBJ2-1, with 9 nucleotides matching TRBD2. The germline V gene encodes CDR1 MNHNS and CDR2 SASEGT. V shed 7 bases and J 8 bases; nucleotides not matched to a gene: 12. The CDR3 sequence is 15 residues long.

The chain recombines TRBV15 with TRBJ1-4, with 9 bases matching TRBD1. From germline, CDR1 is LNHNV and CDR2 YYDKDF (reference sequence). CDR3 length: 14 amino acids. The junction had 1 base not matched to a gene; V was cut back by 1 base and J by 7 bases. CDR3 in DNA: TGTGCCACCAGCAGAGGGACAGGGGTTGAAAAACTGTTTTTT. It codes for CATSRGTGVEKLFF.

V gene TRBV18 combines with J gene TRBJ1-1, with D uncertain. The CDR3 spans 15 residues. Per germline, CDR1 KGHSH and CDR2 LQKENI. V lost 3 bases to trimming and J lost 2 bases, with 13 bases between them. In nucleotides, the CDR3 is TGTGCCAGCTCACCCCACGGGGTGCATAACACTGAAGCTTTCTTT. Amino acids: CASSPHGVHNTEAFF. The variable domain in full, with the rest retrieved from reference TRBV18 and TRBJ1-1, is NAGVMQNPRHLVRRRGQEARLRCSPMKGHSHVYWYRQLPEEGLKFMVYLQKENIIDESGMPKERFSAEFPKEGPSILRIQQVVRGDSAAYFCASSPHGVHNTEAFFGQGTRLTVV.

The gene calls are TRBV5-5 and TRBJ1-1; D is uncertain. This CDR3 spans 13 amino acids. V dropped 5 bases and J dropped 0 bases, with 8 bases sitting between them. The germline V gene has CDR1 SGHKS and CDR2 YYEKEE (reference sequence). This CDR3 is CASSGAVNTEAFF. CDR3 bases: TGTGCCAGCAGTGGCGCAGTGAACACTGAAGCTTTCTTT. The full variable domain, completed using reference TRBV5-5 and TRBJ1-1, is DAGVTQSPTHLIKTRGQQVTLRCSPISGHKSVSWYQQVLGQGPQFIFQYYEKEERGRGNFPDRFSARQFPNYSSELNVNALLLGDSALYLCASSGAVNTEAFFGQGTRLTVV.

V is TRBV7-2 and J is TRBJ2-7; 7 bases line up with TRBD2. CDR1 is SGHTA, CDR2 FQGNSA, per germline. The CDR3 has 18 amino acids. Trimming at V came to 2 bases and at J to 0 bases, leaving 13 bases not matched to a gene. The CDR3 coding sequence is TGTGCCAGCAGCTTATTAAAGGCCTCCCTAGCGGCCTCCTACGAGCAGTACTTC. This translates into CASSLLKASLAASYEQYF.

The chain links TRBV10-3 to TRBJ1-5; D is ambiguous. The CDR3 length is 15 residues. Trimming stripped 6 bases from V and 5 bases from J, with 17 bases between. Germline values: CDR1 ENHRY, CDR2 SYGVKD. The CDR3 DNA reads as TGTGCCATCAGGCCGATCCCCAGAAATTATCAGCCCCAGCATTTT. This translates into CAIRPIPRNYQPQHF.

The chain employs TRBV5-1 and TRBJ1-5; D unresolved. Germline assignment: CDR1 SGHRS and CDR2 YFSETQ. V lost 0 bases and J lost 7, with 8 bases in between. The CDR3 is made up of 13 amino acids. The CDR3 loop reads CASSLVPDQPQHF. The CDR3 bases are TGCGCCAGCAGCTTGGTCCCGGACCAGCCCCAGCATTTT.

DNA for the CDR3: TGTGCCAGCAGCTTAGTCCCCGGACTAGCGGGAGGGCGGGAGACCCAGTACTTC. Amino acid sequence: CASSLVPGLAGGRETQYF. This chain links TRBV7-2 with TRBJ2-5; 15 bases align to TRBD2. CDR3 length equals 18 residues. From germline, CDR1 is SGHTA and CDR2 FQGNSA. Trimming took 1 base from V and 5 from J; bases not matched to a gene: 8.

The CDR3 sequence: CASSPSVRRPYGYTF. The CDR3 bases are TGTGCCAGCTCACCAAGTGTCAGAAGGCCCTATGGCTACACCTTC. This sequence joins TRBV18 and TRBJ1-2; no definite D call. CDR3 length: 15 amino acids. Trimming took off 2 bases at V and 4 bases at J, with 14 bases between the two ends. The germline V gene encodes CDR1 KGHSH and CDR2 LQKENI.

The chain employs TRBV19 and TRBJ2-3; TRBD2 aligns across 8 bases. Germline trimming cut 7 bases from V and 14 bases from J; bases unmatched to any gene: 11. The CDR3 has 12 amino acids. Per germline, CDR1 LNHDA and CDR2 SQIVND (reference sequence). The CDR3 here is CASTASGSGMYF. CDR3 sequence (DNA): TGTGCCAGTACGGCGAGCGGGAGCGGAATGTATTTT.

The CDR3 loop reads CASSEARLINEKLFF. The DNA for the CDR3 is TGTGCCAGCAGTGAAGCTCGACTGATCAATGAAAAACTGTTTTTT. V usage is TRBV6-1 and J usage is TRBJ1-4; D not certain. Trimming removed 0 bases at V and 5 bases at J, with 10 bases between. This CDR3 comprises 15 residues. Germline V CDR1 and CDR2: MNHNS, SASEGT.

CDR3 DNA sequence: TGTGCCAGCAGCTTGGGACTAGCGGGAGGGACAAACAATGAGCAGTTCTTC. Protein product: CASSLGLAGGTNNEQFF. The chain links TRBV5-6 to TRBJ2-1; 14 nucleotides align to TRBD2. This CDR3 comprises 17 residues. The V segment lost 0 bases and the J segment 5 bases; nucleotides outside the gene matches: 4. CDR1 SGHDT and CDR2 YYEEEE come from the germline V gene. Full variable domain (missing parts from reference TRBV5-6 and TRBJ2-1): DAGVTQSPTHLIKTRGQQVTLRCSPKSGHDTVSWYQQALGQGPQFIFQYYEEEERQRGNFPDRFSGHQFPNYSSELNVNALLLGDSALYLCASSLGLAGGTNNEQFFGPGTRLTVL.

This chain links TRBV7-2 with TRBJ2-3; D gene uncertain. The CDR3 runs 11 residues. Germline lookup yields CDR1 SGHTA and CDR2 FQGNSA. Trimming took 3 bases from V and 8 from J, leaving 6 bases between them. The CDR3 region is CASSLRPTQYF. CDR3 nucleotides: TGTGCCAGCAGCTTGCGCCCTACGCAGTATTTT.